This T cell receptor (beta chain) was captured in a study of long-term antiretroviral therapy in people with HIV. The authors ran the immunoSEQ assay, v3.0, at survey level. Some clones are missing from TCRdb's copy, which holds only in-frame ones; the method was immunoSEQ multiplex PCR. The sample has 15,000 to 20,000 clones, approximately 86% seen once. The sample consisted of unsorted PBMCs, taken 0.5 years after starting antiretroviral therapy. The clonotype was recovered from a man aged 40-49 years with HIV.

The CDR3: CASSLEAASGGNEQYF. The CDR3 bases are TGTGCCAGCAGCTTAGAAGCGGCTAGCGGGGGCAACGAGCAGTACTTC. The chain combines TRBV11-1 with TRBJ2-7, with 10 bases matching TRBD2. Germline V gene lookup returns CDR1 SGHAT and CDR2 FQDESV (reference sequence). The ends lost 1 base at V and 5 bases at J; junction bases unmatched: 8. The CDR3 is made up of 16 amino acids.